This paragraph covers one T cell receptor (beta chain) sequence. What this receptor recognizes is not known. Base qualities were left out, and no much larger clone turns up one base away. Each collaborating institution followed its own protocols to collect whole blood in K2EDTA tubes. For TCRbeta analysis, collaborators shipped samples as frozen whole blood, isolated PBMCs, or DNA extracted from either of those sample types. The data were taken from a study of blood T cell repertoires in COVID-19 (dated by TCRdb to 2020 to 2021). Regarding the research as a whole: Collaborator samples came from the United States, Italy and Spain and covered acute and convalescent phases of COVID-19. The repertoires were made available in a free public database intended to serve as a resource for research on the immune response to SARS-CoV-2. A de-identified subject ID, COVID-19 status, age in years and sex were almost always included in the sample metadata. The prospective study material was composed of cDNA or gDNA derived from T cells, B-cell-depleted T cells, or PBMCs. The samples were drawn from two sources: the first 160 participants of the ongoing ImmuneRACE study, and fewer than 1,500 subjects contributed by 6 global collaborators. HLA class I and class II types, where available, came from metadata supplied by the sample provider rather than from assay-based typing. Deeply sampled blood TCRbeta repertoires from subjects exposed to, actively infected with, or recovered from COVID-19 were included in the dataset.

TCRbeta CDR3 regions were amplified from genomic DNA using the immunoSEQ Assay, a bias-controlled multiplex PCR. Regarding the original processing steps: Within the assay, amplification of reference gene primers was used to estimate how many nucleated cells each sample contained. To quantify the absolute abundance of each unique TCRbeta CDR3 rearrangement, sequence reads were collapsed and filtered. Productive Simpson clonality was computed per sample as the square root of Simpson's diversity index over productive rearrangements. TCRdb provides this immuneACCESS table in a form limited to in-frame rearrangements. Some clones are lacking; in checked studies, under half of them reflect an unresolved V gene, and why the rest are absent is not known. V, J and clone size derive from that table, while D and trimming were established from the DNA sequence. The sample records fewer than 300,000 clones, approximately 86% of which are singletons. In total, the top ten clones hold roughly 3% of the sample.

Findings and caveats that apply to the study as a whole: How much clinical and demographic metadata was included differed by source and by participant, and the metadata was provided uncurated.

After removal of 5 bases from V and 7 bases from J, the junction retains 17 bases not matched to a gene. The germline V gene (reference sequence) supplies CDR1 SEHNR and CDR2 FQNEAQ. The CDR3 numbers 17 residues from cysteine through phenylalanine. Just the 51-base CDR3 DNA is kept, in frame starting at base 1. The receptor's source is a woman aged 18-29 years with acute or convalescent COVID-19. Recombination linked TRBV7-9 to TRBJ1-1; 9 bases in the junction line up with TRBD1. Sequencing used peripheral blood. In nucleotide form, the sequence is TGTGCCAGCAGCCGCAATGGACAGGGGAGGGGTCAGGGTGAAGCTTTCTTT. Its product reads: CASSRNGQGRGQGEAFF.